This T cell receptor (beta chain) was documented in a study of T cell repertoires in cytomegalovirus infection. Findings and limits, study-wide: CMV-specific HLA-C-restricted TCR beta clonotypes dominated the ex vivo response. Public TCR beta family frequency separated CMV-and-HLA carriers, including in an independent cohort.

TCRdb used MiXCR to reprocess the reads, holding one entry per CDR3 protein. Of hundreds of thousands of distinct CDR3 sequences in the sample, 32% were seen once. This clonotype has just a few counts. As yet, its antigen is unknown. The CDR3 has 18 residues. Trimming removed 6 bases from V and 0 bases from J; junction bases left unmatched: 16. Germline CDR1 reads MNHEY; CDR2 reads SVGAGI. V gene TRBV6-5 combines with J gene TRBJ1-1; the match to TRBD1 covers 7 bases. Sequenced material: cultured CD8+ T cells from PBMCs, taken from culture after CMV antigen stimulation. This sequence was found in a human donor in good health (CMV status not recorded). Some clones in this sample may be carry-over from other donors' samples. The CDR3 is CASSQTGTAILLNTEAFF. CDR3 coding DNA: TGTGCCAGCAGCCAAACCGGGACAGCTATACTCTTGAACACTGAAGCTTTCTTT.